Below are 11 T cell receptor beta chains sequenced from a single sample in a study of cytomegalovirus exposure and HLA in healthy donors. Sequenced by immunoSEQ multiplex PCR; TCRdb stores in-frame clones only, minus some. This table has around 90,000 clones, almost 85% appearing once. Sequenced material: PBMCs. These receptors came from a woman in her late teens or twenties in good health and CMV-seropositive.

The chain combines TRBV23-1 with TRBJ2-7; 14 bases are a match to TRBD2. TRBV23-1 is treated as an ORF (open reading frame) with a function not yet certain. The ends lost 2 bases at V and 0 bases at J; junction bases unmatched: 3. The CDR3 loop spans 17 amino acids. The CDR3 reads CASSQGTSGGRSYEQYF. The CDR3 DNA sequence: TGCGCCAGCAGTCAAGGGACTAGCGGGGGCCGCTCCTACGAGCAGTACTTC.

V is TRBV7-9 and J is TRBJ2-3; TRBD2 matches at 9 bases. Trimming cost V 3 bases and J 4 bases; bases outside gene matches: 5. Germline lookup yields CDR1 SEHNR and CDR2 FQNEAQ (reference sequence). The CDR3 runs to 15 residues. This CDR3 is CASSFERGESDTQYF. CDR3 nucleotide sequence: TGTGCCAGCAGCTTCGAGCGGGGGGAATCAGATACGCAGTATTTT.

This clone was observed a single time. The CDR3 nucleotides read TGTGCCAGCATCCCCCGCCAGGGCGGCAATCAGCCCCAGCATTTT. This translates into CASIPRQGGNQPQHF. J is TRBJ1-5 and V is TRBV6-1; D possibly corresponds to TRBD1 (5 bases). This CDR3 region has 15 residues. V was cut by 7 bases and J by 2 bases, with 15 bases left in between. CDR1 is MNHNS, CDR2 SASEGT, per germline.

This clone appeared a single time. CDR3: CASSLRSGADEQFF. The CDR3 nucleotides are TGTGCCAGCAGCTTAAGGTCGGGAGCCGATGAGCAGTTCTTC. V usage is TRBV7-9 and J usage is TRBJ2-1, with D possibly being TRBD2 (6 bases). V was clipped by 2 bases and J by 8 bases, with 13 bases between them. There are 14 residues in the CDR3. CDR1 SEHNR and CDR2 FQNEAQ come from the germline V gene (reference sequence).

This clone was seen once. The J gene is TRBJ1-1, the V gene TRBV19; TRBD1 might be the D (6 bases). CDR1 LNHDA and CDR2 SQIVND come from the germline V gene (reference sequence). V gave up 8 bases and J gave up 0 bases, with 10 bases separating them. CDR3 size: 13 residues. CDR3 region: CASEQGMNTEAFF. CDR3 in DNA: TGTGCCAGTGAACAGGGAATGAACACTGAAGCTTTCTTT. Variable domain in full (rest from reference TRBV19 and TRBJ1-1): DGGITQSPKYLFRKEGQNVTLSCEQNLNHDAMYWYRQDPGQGLRLIYYSQIVNDFQKGDIAEGYSVSREKKESFPLTVTSAQKNPTAFYLCASEQGMNTEAFFGQGTRLTVV.

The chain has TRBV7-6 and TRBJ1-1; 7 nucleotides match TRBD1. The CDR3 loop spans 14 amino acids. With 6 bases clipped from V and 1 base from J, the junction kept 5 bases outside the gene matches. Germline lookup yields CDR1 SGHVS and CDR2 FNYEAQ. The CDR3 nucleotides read TGTGCCAGCAGTTTGACAGGGAAGAACACTGAAGCTTTCTTT. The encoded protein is CASSLTGKNTEAFF.

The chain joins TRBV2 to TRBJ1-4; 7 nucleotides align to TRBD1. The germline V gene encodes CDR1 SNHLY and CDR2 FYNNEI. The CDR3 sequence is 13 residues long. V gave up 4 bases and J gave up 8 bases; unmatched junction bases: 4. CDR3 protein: CASSGDSTEKLFF. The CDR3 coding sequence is TGTGCCAGCAGTGGGGACAGTACCGAAAAACTGTTTTTT.

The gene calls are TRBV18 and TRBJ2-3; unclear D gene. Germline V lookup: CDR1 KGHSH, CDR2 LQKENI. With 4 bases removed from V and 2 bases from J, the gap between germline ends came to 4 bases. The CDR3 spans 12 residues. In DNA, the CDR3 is TGTGCCAGCTCACTAAACACAGATACGCAGTATTTT. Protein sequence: CASSLNTDTQYF.

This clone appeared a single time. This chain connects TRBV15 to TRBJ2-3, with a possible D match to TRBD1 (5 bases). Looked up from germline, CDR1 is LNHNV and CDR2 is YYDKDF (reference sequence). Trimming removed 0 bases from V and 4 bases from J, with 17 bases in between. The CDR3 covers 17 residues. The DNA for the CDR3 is TGTGCCACCAGCAGAGAAGGGGCCGGGCAGGGTCCAGATACGCAGTATTTT. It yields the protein CATSREGAGQGPDTQYF.

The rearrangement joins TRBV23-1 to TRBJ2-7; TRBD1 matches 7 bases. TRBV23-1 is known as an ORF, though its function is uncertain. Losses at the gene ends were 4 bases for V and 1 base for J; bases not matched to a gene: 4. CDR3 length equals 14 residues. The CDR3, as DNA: TGCGCCAGCAGTCCACGACAGGGATCCTACGAGCAGTACTTC. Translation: CASSPRQGSYEQYF.

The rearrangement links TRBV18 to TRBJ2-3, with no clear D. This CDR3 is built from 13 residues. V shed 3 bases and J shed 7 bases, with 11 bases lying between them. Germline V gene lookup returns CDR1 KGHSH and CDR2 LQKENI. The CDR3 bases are TGTGCCAGCTCACCGGGCCAGTCGTATACGCAGTATTTT. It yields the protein CASSPGQSYTQYF.